The next 7 T cell receptor delta chains were all read from a single sample in a study of delta chains in infants with herpesvirus infections. Gamma-chain- and delta-chain-specific primers converted PBMC RNA into TCR cDNA. TCRdb made new clone calls on the RT-PCR reads using CATT. The data contain roughly 3,100 delta-chain clones, 32% of them singletons. The sample consisted of peripheral blood, taken at time point 3 of longitudinal follow-up. Receptor source: a human donor who was a Ugandan infant, either HIV-exposed or HIV-unexposed (not recorded which).

This clone was picked up a small number of times. The chain carries TRDV3 and TRDJ1; 10 nucleotides align to TRDD3. V dropped 2 bases and J dropped 0; count of bases not matched to a gene: 15. In germline, CDR1 is TVYSNPD, CDR2 GDNSRS (reference sequence). The CDR3 sequence is 18 residues long. CDR3 residues: CAFGRSLVLGDYTDKLIF. The CDR3 DNA reads TGTGCCTTTGGAAGAAGTCTGGTACTGGGGGATTACACCGATAAACTCATCTTT.

The chain carries TRDV1 and TRDJ1, with 11 bases matching TRDD3. The CDR3 contains 21 residues. V was clipped by 4 bases and J by 4 bases; unmatched bases: 23. Germline CDR1 TSWWSYY, CDR2 QGS. CDR3 sequence: CALGALDFPRSLGDTGDKLIF. The CDR3, as DNA: TGTGCTCTTGGGGCCTTGGACTTCCCCCGGTCCTTGGGGGATACGGGCGATAAACTCATCTTT.

This sequence joins TRDV1 and TRDJ1; 10 bases match TRDD3. The CDR3 covers 19 residues. From germline, CDR1 is TSWWSYY and CDR2 QGS. The V and J ends lost 5 bases and 8 bases, in that order; junction bases with no gene match: 23. The CDR3 DNA follows: TGTGCTCTTGGGTCCCCCCTATTCCCGTACTGGGGGATCCGAGAAAAACTCATCTTT. It encodes CALGSPLFPYWGIREKLIF.

This chain connects TRDV2 to TRDJ3; 7 bases match TRDD3. Per the germline V gene, CDR1 is GEAIGNYY and CDR2 is EKD. The CDR3 totals 20 residues. With V trimmed by 0 bases and J by 0 bases, 10 bases remained unmatched. The CDR3 region has the DNA TGTGCCTGTGACACCGCTGGGGGCCCTCTCAGCTCCTGGGACACCCGACAGATGTTTTTC. Translated: CACDTAGGPLSSWDTRQMFF.

This chain joins TRDV1 and TRDJ1, with 9 bases aligning to TRDD2. Germline V gives CDR1 TSWWSYY, CDR2 QGS. There are 25 residues in the CDR3. Germline trimming cut 1 base from V and 0 bases from J; bases unmatched to any gene: 30. This CDR3 reads CALGERKGRPSYRLGEPKYTDKLIF. The DNA of the CDR3 is TGTGCTCTTGGGGAACGAAAAGGGCGCCCTTCCTACCGCCTGGGTGAGCCTAAGTACACCGATAAACTCATCTTT.

The chain employs TRDV1 and TRDJ1, with TRDD3 matching over 9 bases. Germline CDR1 TSWWSYY, CDR2 QGS. The CDR3 is 20 residues long. After removal of 3 bases from V and 0 bases from J, the junction contained 17 bases not matched to a gene. The CDR3 region has the DNA TGTGCTCTTGGGGACTTCCAAGGTACTGGGGGACCTCCTTACACCGATAAACTCATCTTT. This encodes CALGDFQGTGGPPYTDKLIF.

The chain couples TRDV1 to TRDJ1, with 9 nucleotides matching TRDD3. J was trimmed by 2 bases and V by 2 bases; bases with no gene match: 21. The CDR3 has 21 residues. CDR1 TSWWSYY and CDR2 QGS come from the germline V gene. The CDR3 loop reads CALGEGLRKRGYVRGTDKLIF. The CDR3 DNA reads TGTGCTCTTGGGGAAGGTCTCCGAAAAAGGGGATACGTACGTGGTACCGATAAACTCATCTTT.